Listed here are 16 T cell receptor beta chains from one sample, sequenced in a study of CD8+ T cells in alopecia areata. Markers including CD4, CD8alpha, NKG2D and NKG2ACE guided sorting of pooled cutaneous lymph node cells. The authors extracted RNA and reverse transcribed it into cDNA as the sequencing template. Repertoires were generated with immunoSEQ multiplex PCR, while TCRdb's copy carries only in-frame clones and drops some. The sample lists 250,000 or so clones, none appearing once, the ten largest making up 0.9% to 1.5%. What was sequenced was CD4+ T cells sorted from a lymph node. The receptors were gathered from a C3H/HeJ mouse with alopecia areata. This strain's MHC haplotype is H2-k.

As regards this clone: Here the gene names and germline are mouse. The read halts 4 residues ahead of the CDR3 end, with the missing end drawn from the germline J gene. This chain links TRBV13-1 with TRBJ1-2; 8 bases align to TRBD1. The length of the CDR3 is 16 residues. V lost 0 bases, J lost 0 bases, and 4 bases stayed unmatched. Germline values: CDR1 NSHNY, CDR2 SYGAGN. The CDR3 bases that were read are TGTGCCAGCAGTGATGCAGCGGGACAGGCAAACTCC. As protein: CASSDAAGQANS. The whole CDR3 region reads CASSDAAGQANSDYTF.

A remark on this clone: The genes are named according to mouse. Read data end 3 residues before the CDR3 end; the end is taken from the germline J gene. This sequence joins TRBV31 and TRBJ1-6, with 10 positions matching TRBD1. TRBJ1-6 is identified as an open reading frame with a role that is uncertain. This CDR3 spans 15 amino acids. The trim removed 1 base at V and 7 bases at J, leaving 4 bases unmatched. Germline V lookup: CDR1 GKSSPN, CDR2 SITVG. The CDR3 DNA, read in part, is TGTGCCTGGAGTCCATGGACAGGGGGGAATTCGCCC. Amino acid sequence: CAWSPWTGGNSP. The CDR3 reads in full as CAWSPWTGGNSPLYF.

Note on this clone: Mouse germline and gene names are used. The read ends 4 residues early relative to the CDR3; the germline J gene fills the gap. The gene calls are TRBV5 and TRBJ2-2; the match to TRBD2 covers 8 bases. Trimming cost V 0 bases and J 4 bases; bases outside gene matches: 7. From germline, CDR1 is LGHNA and CDR2 YNLKQL (reference sequence). This CDR3 comprises 17 residues. This chain's CDR3 is CASSQDWGGQGTGQLYF. Partial CDR3 DNA: TGTGCCAGCAGCCAAGATTGGGGGGGGCAGGGCACCGGG.

This clone appeared a few times. Gene names refer to mouse genes. The sequenced fragment ends 4 residues before the CDR3 boundary, so the rest is inferred from the germline J gene. This rearrangement joins TRBV12-1 to TRBJ1-2; TRBD1 agrees at 7 bases. The CDR3 is 16 residues long. CDR1 SGHSN and CDR2 HYEKVE come from the germline V gene. V dropped 0 bases and J dropped 0; count of bases not matched to a gene: 6. Partial CDR3 DNA: TGTGCCAGCTCTCTCCTCCCGGGACAGTCAAACTCC. This translates into CASSLLPGQSNS. The full CDR3 is CASSLLPGQSNSDYTF.

Notes on this clone: These gene names are mouse names. Sequencing ends 4 residues short of the CDR3 end; the germline J gene provides the rest. At the DNA level, this CDR3 is encoded by other sequences in the same sample as well. This chain joins TRBV19 and TRBJ2-7; no definite D call. CDR3 length: 12 amino acids. Germline CDR1 FNHDT, CDR2 SITEND (reference sequence). CDR3 region: CASSIPGYEQYF. CDR3 DNA (partial): TGTGCCAGCAGTATTCCTGGTTAT.

This clone has just a few counts. Mouse gene names apply. CDR3 bases read: TGTGCCAGCAGTGAAAGGGCTGGGGGGACAGAA. As protein: CASSERAGGTE. The whole CDR3 region reads CASSERAGGTETLYF. The J gene is TRBJ2-3, the V gene TRBV13-1; 8 nucleotides match TRBD2. The CDR3 extends 4 residues past the end of the read, so its final part is completed from the germline J gene. The CDR3 length is 15 residues. Germline values: CDR1 NSHNY, CDR2 SYGAGN. V was pared by 2 bases and J by 4 bases, with 6 bases of the junction left unmatched.

Comments on this clone: Mouse names are used for the genes. The sequence runs out 4 residues before the end of the CDR3; the remainder is reconstructed from the germline J gene. The chain is built from TRBV13-1 and TRBJ1-2; 7 bases match TRBD1. Germline lookup yields CDR1 NSHNY and CDR2 SYGAGN. Trimming took 6 bases from V and 3 from J; bases not matched to a gene: 8. The CDR3 has 14 residues. This CDR3 is CASKDRSSDSDYTF. Incomplete CDR3 DNA: TGTGCCAGCAAGGACAGGTCGAGTGACTCC.

This clone was observed a few times. Here the gene names and germline are mouse. The read ends 4 residues shy of where the CDR3 ends; the end is completed using the germline J gene. V and J are TRBV13-1 and TRBJ1-2; TRBD1 matches at 7 bases. V lost 1 base to trimming and J lost 3 bases; unmatched junction nucleotides: 3. The CDR3 has 14 amino acids. Germline CDR1 NSHNY, CDR2 SYGAGN. Incomplete CDR3 DNA: TGTGCCAGCAGTGATCCCAGGGGGGACTCC. Translation: CASSDPRGDS. The whole CDR3 protein reads CASSDPRGDSDYTF.

On this clone: All gene names here are mouse names. From the germline J gene comes the end of the CDR3, since the read stops 4 residues before it. This sequence joins TRBV5 and TRBJ1-2; a weak D match, TRBD1 (6 bases). Germline CDR1 reads LGHNA; CDR2 reads YNLKQL (reference sequence). Trimming pared 1 base from V and 0 bases from J, leaving 9 bases between. The CDR3 extends over 15 amino acids. CDR3 sequence: CASSQGTDPNSDYTF. The part of the CDR3 DNA that was read is TGTGCCAGCAGCCAAGGGACAGATCCAAACTCC.

Remarks on this clone: The listed genes are named as in mouse. The read stops 4 residues short of the end of the CDR3; the missing end is completed from the germline J gene. The genes are TRBV5 and TRBJ2-7; TRBD1 aligns across 9 bases. The CDR3 spans 14 residues. With 4 bases clipped from V and 2 bases from J, the junction kept 3 bases outside the gene matches. Germline CDR1 reads LGHNA; CDR2 reads YNLKQL (reference sequence). Here the CDR3 reads CASSPDRGAYEQYF. CDR3 DNA, as far as it was read: TGTGCCAGCAGCCCCGACAGGGGGGCCTAT.

This clone was seen more than once but under ten times. Any gene name here is a mouse gene name. The read gets to within 4 residues of the CDR3 end, and the germline J gene fills in the rest. Other DNA sequences in the sample encode the same CDR3. The rearrangement links TRBV13-1 to TRBJ2-2, with TRBD1 matching over 7 bases. V was clipped by 2 bases and J by 2 bases; unmatched bases: 0. CDR3 length equals 14 residues. Germline CDR1 and CDR2: NSHNY and SYGAGN. Incomplete CDR3 DNA: TGTGCCAGCAGTGAACAGGGGAACACCGGG. It yields the protein CASSEQGNTG. The CDR3 as a whole reads CASSEQGNTGQLYF.

This clone turned up a few times. Gene names are mouse gene names. The read is 4 residues too short to cover the CDR3 end, so that end is filled in from the germline J gene. The chain has TRBV14 and TRBJ2-1; TRBD1 might be the D (6 bases). This CDR3 comprises 13 residues. Per the germline V gene, CDR1 is SGHDT and CDR2 is FRDEAV. The V gene lost 2 bases and the J gene lost 5 bases, with 8 bases spanning the gap. Here the CDR3 reads CASSLWTDAEQFF. The CDR3 DNA, read in part, is TGTGCCAGCAGTTTGTGGACAGATGCT. Full variable domain (missing parts from reference TRBV14 and TRBJ2-1): EAGVTQSPRYAVLQEGQAVSFWCDPISGHDTLYWYQQPRDQGPQLLVYFRDEAVIDNSQLPSDRFSAVRPKGTNSTLKIQSAKQGDTATYLCASSLWTDAEQFFGPGTRLTVL.

In this sample, this clone turned up a few times. Any gene name here is a mouse gene name. The read falls 4 residues short of the CDR3 end, and the missing part is taken from the germline J gene. V usage is TRBV13-3 and J usage is TRBJ2-2; TRBD1 might be the D (6 bases). V was shortened by 5 bases and J by 1 base, with 9 bases between the two germline ends. The CDR3 sequence is 14 residues long. Per germline, CDR1 NNHDY and CDR2 SYVADS. The CDR3 sequence: CASSRRGNTGQLYF. Incomplete CDR3 DNA: TGTGCCAGCAGCCGCAGGGGAAACACCGGG. The complete variable domain, with remaining parts taken from reference TRBV13-3 and TRBJ2-2, reads EAAVTQSPRSKVAVTGGKVTLSCHQTNNHDYMYWYRQDTGHGLRLIHYSYVADSTEKGDIPDGYKASRPSQENFSLILELASLSQTAVYFCASSRRGNTGQLYFGEGSKLTVL.

This clone was detected only a few times. Gene names and germline refer to mouse. The read comes to an end 4 residues before the CDR3 does, leaving the germline J gene to fill in the end. Other nucleotide sequences in the sample specify the same CDR3. The chain joins TRBV19 to TRBJ2-2; the D gene is possibly TRBD1 (5 bases). From germline, CDR1 is FNHDT and CDR2 SITEND (reference sequence). This CDR3 contains 14 residues. Trimming shortened V by 1 base and J by 5 bases, and 9 bases separated the two germline ends. The part of the CDR3 DNA that was read is TGTGCCAGCAGTATACAGGGTGGGACCGGG. Protein: CASSIQGGTG. In full, the CDR3 reads CASSIQGGTGQLYF.

This clone was seen a few times. Mouse gene names and germline throughout. Read sequence stops 4 residues before the CDR3 end, and the germline J gene provides the missing end. The same CDR3 also results from other DNA sequences found in this sample. The chain links TRBV29 to TRBJ2-5; TRBD1 matches 9 bases. Losses at the gene ends were 6 bases for V and 3 bases for J; bases not matched to a gene: 1. Germline loops: CDR1 MSHET, CDR2 SYDVDS. This CDR3 is 13 amino acids long. The CDR3 spells CASRDRGQDTQYF. CDR3 bases read: TGTGCTAGCAGGGACAGGGGACAAGAC.

This clone appeared a few times. Mouse germline and gene names are used. Other DNA sequences in the sample encode the same CDR3. The sequenced CDR3 bases are TGTGCCAGCAGCCAAGAGGGACTGGGGGTTTAT. Translating gives CASSQEGLGVY. The entire CDR3 reads CASSQEGLGVYEQYF. The chain carries TRBV5 and TRBJ2-7; 11 positions match TRBD2. The CDR3 end lies 4 residues beyond the end of the read and is filled in from the germline J gene. Germline CDR1 is LGHNA and CDR2 is YNLKQL (reference sequence). The CDR3 is made up of 15 amino acids.